The source of this TCR beta chain is a study of T cells after yellow fever vaccination. This clonotype was counted many times. V was shortened by 3 bases and J by 4 bases, with 6 bases between the two germline ends. There are 13 residues in the CDR3. Per the germline V gene, CDR1 is MDHEN and CDR2 is SYDVKM. TCRdb independently ran MiXCR on the 5' RACE reads; one entry per CDR3 protein. Of 100,000 to 150,000 distinct CDR3 sequences listed, approximately 7% were seen once; the top ten hold just under 2.5%. The sample here was CD4+ T cells sorted from PBMCs, taken roughly 10 days after the first yellow fever vaccination. The chain uses TRBV28 and TRBJ1-4, with D unclear. The source is a man aged 18 to 30 who received the YFV17D yellow fever vaccine. The CDR3 DNA reads as TGTGCCAGCAGTTTTATAGATAATGAAAAACTGTTTTTT. Amino acid sequence: CASSFIDNEKLFF.